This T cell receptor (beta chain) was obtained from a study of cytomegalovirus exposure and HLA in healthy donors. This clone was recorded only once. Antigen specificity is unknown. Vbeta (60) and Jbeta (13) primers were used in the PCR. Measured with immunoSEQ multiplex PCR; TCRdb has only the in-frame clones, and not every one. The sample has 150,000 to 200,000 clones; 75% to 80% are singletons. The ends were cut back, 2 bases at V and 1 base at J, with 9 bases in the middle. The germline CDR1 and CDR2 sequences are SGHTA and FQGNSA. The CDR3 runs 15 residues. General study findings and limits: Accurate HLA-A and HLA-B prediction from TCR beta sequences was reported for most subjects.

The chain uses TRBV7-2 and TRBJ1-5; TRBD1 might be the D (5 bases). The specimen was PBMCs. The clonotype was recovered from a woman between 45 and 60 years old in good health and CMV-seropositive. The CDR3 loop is CASSLSPGSNQPQHF. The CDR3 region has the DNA TGTGCCAGCAGCTTATCCCCAGGGAGCAATCAGCCCCAGCATTTT.